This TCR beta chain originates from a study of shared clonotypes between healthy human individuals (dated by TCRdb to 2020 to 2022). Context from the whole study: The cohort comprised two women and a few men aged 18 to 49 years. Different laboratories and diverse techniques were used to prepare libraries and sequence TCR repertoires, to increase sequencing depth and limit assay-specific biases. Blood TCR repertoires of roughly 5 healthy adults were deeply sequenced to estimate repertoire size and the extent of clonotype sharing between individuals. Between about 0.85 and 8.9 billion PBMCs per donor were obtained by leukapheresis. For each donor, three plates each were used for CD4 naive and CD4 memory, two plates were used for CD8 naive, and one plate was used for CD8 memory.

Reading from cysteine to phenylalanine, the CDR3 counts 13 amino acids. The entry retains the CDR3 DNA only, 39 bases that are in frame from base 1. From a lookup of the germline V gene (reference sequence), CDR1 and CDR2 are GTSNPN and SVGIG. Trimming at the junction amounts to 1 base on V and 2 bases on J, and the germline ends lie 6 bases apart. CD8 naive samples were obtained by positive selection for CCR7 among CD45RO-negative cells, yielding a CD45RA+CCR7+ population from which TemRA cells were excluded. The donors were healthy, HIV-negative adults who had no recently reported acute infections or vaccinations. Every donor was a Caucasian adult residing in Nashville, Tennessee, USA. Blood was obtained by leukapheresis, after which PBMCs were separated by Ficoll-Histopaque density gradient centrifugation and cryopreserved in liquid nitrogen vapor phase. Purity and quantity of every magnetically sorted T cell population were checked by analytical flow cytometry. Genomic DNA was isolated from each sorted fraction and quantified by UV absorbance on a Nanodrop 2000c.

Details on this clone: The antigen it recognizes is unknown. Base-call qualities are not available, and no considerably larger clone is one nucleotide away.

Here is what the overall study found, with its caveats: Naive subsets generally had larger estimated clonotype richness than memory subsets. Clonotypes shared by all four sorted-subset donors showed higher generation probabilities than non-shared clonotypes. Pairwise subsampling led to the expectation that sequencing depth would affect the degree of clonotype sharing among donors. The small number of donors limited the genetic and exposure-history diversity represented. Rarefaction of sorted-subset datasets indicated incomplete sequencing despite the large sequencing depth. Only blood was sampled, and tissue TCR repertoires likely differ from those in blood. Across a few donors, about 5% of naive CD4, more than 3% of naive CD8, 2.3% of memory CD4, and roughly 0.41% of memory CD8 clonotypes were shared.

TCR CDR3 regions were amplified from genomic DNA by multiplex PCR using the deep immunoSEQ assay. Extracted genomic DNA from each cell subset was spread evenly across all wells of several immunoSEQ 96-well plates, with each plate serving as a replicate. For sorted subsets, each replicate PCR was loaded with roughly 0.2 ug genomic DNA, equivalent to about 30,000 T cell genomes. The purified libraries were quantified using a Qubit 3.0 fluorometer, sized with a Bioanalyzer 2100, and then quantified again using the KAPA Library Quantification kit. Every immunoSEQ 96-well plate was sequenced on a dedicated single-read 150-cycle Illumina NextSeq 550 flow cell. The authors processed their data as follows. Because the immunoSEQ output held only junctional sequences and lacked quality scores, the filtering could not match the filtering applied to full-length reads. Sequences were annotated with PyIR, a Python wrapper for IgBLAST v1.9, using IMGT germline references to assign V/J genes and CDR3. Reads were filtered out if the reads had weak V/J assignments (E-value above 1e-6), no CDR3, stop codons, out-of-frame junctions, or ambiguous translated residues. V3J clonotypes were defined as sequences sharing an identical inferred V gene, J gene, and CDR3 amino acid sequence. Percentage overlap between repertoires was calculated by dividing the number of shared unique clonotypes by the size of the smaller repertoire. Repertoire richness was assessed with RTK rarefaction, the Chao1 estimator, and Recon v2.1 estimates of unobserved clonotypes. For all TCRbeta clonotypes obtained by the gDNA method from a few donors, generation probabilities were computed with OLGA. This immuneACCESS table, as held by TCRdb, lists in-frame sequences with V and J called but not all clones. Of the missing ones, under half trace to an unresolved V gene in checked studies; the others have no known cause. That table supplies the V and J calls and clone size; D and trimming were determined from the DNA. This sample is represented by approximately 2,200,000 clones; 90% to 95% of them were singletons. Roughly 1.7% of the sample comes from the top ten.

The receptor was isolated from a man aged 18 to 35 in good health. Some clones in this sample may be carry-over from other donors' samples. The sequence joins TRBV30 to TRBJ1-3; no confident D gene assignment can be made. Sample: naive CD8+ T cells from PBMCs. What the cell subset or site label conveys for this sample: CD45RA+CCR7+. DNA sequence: TGTGCCTGGAGTGGGGCAGCTGGAAACACCATATATTTT. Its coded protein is CAWSGAAGNTIYF. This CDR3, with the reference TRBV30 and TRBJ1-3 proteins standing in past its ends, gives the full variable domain SQTIHQWPATLVQPVGSPLSLECTVEGTSNPNLYWYRQAAGRGLQLLFYSVGIGQISSEVPQNLSASRPQDRQFILSSKKLLLSDSGFYLCAWSGAAGNTIYFGEGSWLTVV.